This entry features one T cell receptor (beta chain) sequence. Sequencing was performed with immunoSEQ multiplex PCR; in TCRdb, only in-frame clones are kept and a portion is missing. The sample includes about 200,000 clones, 80% to 85% of them seen just once. This CDR3 is built from 15 residues. J lost 4 bases, V lost 2 bases, and 5 bases had no gene match. Germline V gene data show CDR1 as MGHRA and CDR2 as YSYEKL. This record comes from a study of blood T cell repertoires in COVID-19. This clonotype was sampled from a man between 35 and 55 years old with acute or convalescent COVID-19. Sequences were obtained from peripheral blood. The gene calls are TRBV4-1 and TRBJ1-5; 7 positions agree with TRBD1. In nucleotides, the CDR3 is TGCGCCAGCAGCCAATCCTCGACAGGGAATCAGCCCCAGCATTTT. This gives the protein CASSQSSTGNQPQHF.